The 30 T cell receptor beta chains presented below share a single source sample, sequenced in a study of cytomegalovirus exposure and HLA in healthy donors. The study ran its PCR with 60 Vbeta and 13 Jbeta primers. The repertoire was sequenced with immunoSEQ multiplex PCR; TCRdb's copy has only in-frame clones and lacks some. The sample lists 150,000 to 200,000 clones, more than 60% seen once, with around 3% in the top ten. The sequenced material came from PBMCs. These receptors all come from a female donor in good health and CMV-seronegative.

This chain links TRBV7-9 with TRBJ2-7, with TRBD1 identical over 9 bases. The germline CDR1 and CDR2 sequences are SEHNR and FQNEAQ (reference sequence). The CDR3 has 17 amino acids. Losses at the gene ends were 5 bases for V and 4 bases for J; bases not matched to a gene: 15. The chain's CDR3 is CASSPRSPGTGFYEQYF. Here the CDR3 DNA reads TGTGCCAGCAGCCCGAGGTCCCCCGGGACAGGGTTTTACGAGCAGTACTTC.

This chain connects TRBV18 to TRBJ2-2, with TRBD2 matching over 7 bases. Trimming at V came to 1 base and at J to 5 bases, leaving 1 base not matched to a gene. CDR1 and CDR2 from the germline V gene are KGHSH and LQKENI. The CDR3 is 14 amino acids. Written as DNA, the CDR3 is TGTGCCAGCTCACCACAGGGAGGGACCGGGGAGCTGTTTTTT. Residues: CASSPQGGTGELFF.

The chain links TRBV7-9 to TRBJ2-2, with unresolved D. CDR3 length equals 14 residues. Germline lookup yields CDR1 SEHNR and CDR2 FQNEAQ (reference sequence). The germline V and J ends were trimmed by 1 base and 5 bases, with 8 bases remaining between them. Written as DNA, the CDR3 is TGTGCCAGCAGCTTAGACAGAATTACCGGGGAGCTGTTTTTT. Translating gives CASSLDRITGELFF.

CDR3: CASTSGGLQETQYF. In DNA, the CDR3 is TGTGCCAGTACTAGCGGGGGCCTGCAAGAGACCCAGTACTTC. This chain joins TRBV19 and TRBJ2-5; TRBD2 aligns across 10 bases. V dropped 7 bases and J dropped 2; count of bases not matched to a gene: 4. Germline CDR1 LNHDA, CDR2 SQIVND (reference sequence). This CDR3 has 14 amino acids.

The CDR3 spells CASSQGRVYGSNYGYTF. The CDR3 DNA reads as TGCGCCAGCAGCCAAGGGCGGGTTTATGGCTCTAACTATGGCTACACCTTC. V and J are TRBV4-3 and TRBJ1-2; D call uncertain. The CDR3 loop spans 17 amino acids. Trimming removed 1 base from V and 0 bases from J, with 15 bases in between. Germline V gives CDR1 LGHNA, CDR2 YSLEER.

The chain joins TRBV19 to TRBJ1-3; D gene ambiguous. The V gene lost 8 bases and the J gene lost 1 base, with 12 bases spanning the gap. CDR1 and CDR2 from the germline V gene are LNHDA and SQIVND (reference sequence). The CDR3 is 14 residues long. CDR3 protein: CASEGSLSGNTIYF. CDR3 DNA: TGTGCCAGTGAAGGGAGTCTTTCTGGAAACACCATATATTTT.

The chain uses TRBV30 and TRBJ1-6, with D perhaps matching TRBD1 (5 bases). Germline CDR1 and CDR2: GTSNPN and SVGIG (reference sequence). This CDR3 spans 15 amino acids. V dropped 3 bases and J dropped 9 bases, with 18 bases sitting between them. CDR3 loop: CAWRFWGQGSSPLHF. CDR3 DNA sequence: TGTGCCTGGAGATTCTGGGGTCAGGGAAGTTCACCCCTCCACTTT.

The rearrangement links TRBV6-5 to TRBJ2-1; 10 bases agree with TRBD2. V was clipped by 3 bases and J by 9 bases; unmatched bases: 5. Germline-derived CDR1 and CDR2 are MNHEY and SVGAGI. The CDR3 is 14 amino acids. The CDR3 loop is CASSYRLAGAEQFF. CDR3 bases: TGTGCCAGCAGTTATAGGCTAGCGGGGGCTGAGCAGTTCTTC.

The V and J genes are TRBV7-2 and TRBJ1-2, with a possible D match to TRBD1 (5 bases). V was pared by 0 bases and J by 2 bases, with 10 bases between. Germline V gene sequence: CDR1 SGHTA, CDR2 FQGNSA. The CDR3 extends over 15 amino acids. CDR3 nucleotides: TGTGCCAGCAGCTTAGCGGAGGGACCCAACTATGGCTACACCTTC. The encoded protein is CASSLAEGPNYGYTF.

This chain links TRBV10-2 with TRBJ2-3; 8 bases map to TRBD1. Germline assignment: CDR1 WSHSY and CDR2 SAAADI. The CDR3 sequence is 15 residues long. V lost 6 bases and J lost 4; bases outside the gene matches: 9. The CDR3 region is CASSRQGRSPDTQYF. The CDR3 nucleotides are TGCGCCAGCAGCCGACAGGGGCGCTCTCCAGATACGCAGTATTTT.

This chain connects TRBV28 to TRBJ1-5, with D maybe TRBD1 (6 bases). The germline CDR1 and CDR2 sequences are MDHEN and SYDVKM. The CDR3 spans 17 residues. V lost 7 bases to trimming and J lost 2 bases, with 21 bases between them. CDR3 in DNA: TGTGCCAGCACACCCGGAAGGCGGAAGGGGGGCAATCAGCCCCAGCATTTT. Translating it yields CASTPGRRKGGNQPQHF.

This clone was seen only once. The CDR3 protein is CAWSVSGWGGYYGYTF. In DNA form, the CDR3 reads TGTGCCTGGAGTGTATCCGGGTGGGGAGGGTACTATGGCTACACCTTC. J is TRBJ1-2 and V is TRBV30; D unresolved. V lost 0 bases and J 3 bases, leaving 17 bases between the germline ends. The CDR3 contains 16 residues. The germline V gene has CDR1 GTSNPN and CDR2 SVGIG (reference sequence).

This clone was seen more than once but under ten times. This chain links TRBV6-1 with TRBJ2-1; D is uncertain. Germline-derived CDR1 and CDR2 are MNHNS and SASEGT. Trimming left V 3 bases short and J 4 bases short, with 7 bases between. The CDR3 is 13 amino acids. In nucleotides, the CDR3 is TGTGCCAGCAGTGAGTCTGAGTACAATGAGCAGTTCTTC. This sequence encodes CASSESEYNEQFF.

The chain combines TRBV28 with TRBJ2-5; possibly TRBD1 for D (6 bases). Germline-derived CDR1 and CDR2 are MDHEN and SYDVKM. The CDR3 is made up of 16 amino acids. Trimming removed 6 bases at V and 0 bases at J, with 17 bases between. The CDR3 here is CASSLDSEYYQETQYF. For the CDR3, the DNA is TGTGCCAGCAGCCTGGACAGCGAGTATTACCAAGAGACCCAGTACTTC.

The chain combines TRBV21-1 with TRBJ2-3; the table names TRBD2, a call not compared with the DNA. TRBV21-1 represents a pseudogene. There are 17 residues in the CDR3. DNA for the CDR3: TGTGCCAGCGGCTTAGGGCCGACTAGCGGGGTCACAGATACGCAGTATTTT. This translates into CASGLGPTSGVTDTQYF.

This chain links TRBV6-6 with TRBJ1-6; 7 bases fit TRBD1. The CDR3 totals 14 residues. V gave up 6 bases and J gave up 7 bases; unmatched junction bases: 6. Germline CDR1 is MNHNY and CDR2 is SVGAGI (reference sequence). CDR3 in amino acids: CASSRRQGNSPLHF. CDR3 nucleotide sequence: TGTGCCAGCAGCCGCAGACAGGGAAATTCACCCCTCCACTTT.

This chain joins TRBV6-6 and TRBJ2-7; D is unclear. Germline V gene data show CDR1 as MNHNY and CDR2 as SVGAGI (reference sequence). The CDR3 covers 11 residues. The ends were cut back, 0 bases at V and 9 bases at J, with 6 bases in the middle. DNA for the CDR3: TGTGCCAGCAGTTACTCAGATAGGCAGTACTTC. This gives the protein CASSYSDRQYF.

The CDR3 is CASKQGLENYGYTF. In DNA form, the CDR3 reads TGCGCCAGCAAACAGGGGTTAGAGAACTATGGCTACACCTTC. The rearrangement uses TRBV5-1 and TRBJ1-2; 7 bases are a match to TRBD1. V lost 6 bases, J lost 2 bases, and 7 bases stayed unmatched. The CDR3 is 14 residues long. Germline assignment: CDR1 SGHRS and CDR2 YFSETQ.

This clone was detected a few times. CDR3 sequence: CASSLQTGTSGGPYNEQFF. In DNA form, the CDR3 reads TGTGCCAGCAGCTTGCAGACCGGGACTAGCGGGGGGCCATACAATGAGCAGTTCTTC. The chain carries TRBV7-8 and TRBJ2-1, with 15 nucleotides matching TRBD2. Per the germline V gene, CDR1 is SGHVS and CDR2 is FQNEAQ. There are 19 residues in the CDR3. J was trimmed by 4 bases and V by 3 bases; bases with no gene match: 10.

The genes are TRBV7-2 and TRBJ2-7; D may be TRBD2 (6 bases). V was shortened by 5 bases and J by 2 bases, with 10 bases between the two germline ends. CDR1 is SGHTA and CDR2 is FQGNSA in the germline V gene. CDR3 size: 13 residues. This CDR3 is CASSNSGTYEQYF. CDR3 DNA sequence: TGTGCCAGCAGCAATAGCGGTACCTACGAGCAGTACTTC.

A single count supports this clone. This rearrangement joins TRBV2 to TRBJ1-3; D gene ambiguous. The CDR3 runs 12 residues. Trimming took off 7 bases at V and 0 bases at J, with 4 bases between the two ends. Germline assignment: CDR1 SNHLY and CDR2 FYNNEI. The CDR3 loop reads CASTSSGNTIYF. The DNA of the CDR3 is TGTGCCAGCACCAGCTCTGGAAACACCATATATTTT.

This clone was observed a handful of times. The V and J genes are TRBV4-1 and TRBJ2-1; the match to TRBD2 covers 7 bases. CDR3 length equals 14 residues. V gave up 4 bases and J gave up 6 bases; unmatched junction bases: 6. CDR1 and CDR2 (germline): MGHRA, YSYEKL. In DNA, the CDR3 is TGCGCCAGCAGCCCAAAGACTAGCTTCAATGAGCAGTTCTTC. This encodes CASSPKTSFNEQFF.

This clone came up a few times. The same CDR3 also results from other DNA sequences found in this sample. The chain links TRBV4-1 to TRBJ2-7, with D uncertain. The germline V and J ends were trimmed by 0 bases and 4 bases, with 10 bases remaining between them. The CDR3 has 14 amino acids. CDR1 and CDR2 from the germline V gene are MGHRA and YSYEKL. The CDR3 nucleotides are TGCGCCAGCAGCCAAGACCCCGGTAGTTACGAGCAGTACTTC. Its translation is CASSQDPGSYEQYF.

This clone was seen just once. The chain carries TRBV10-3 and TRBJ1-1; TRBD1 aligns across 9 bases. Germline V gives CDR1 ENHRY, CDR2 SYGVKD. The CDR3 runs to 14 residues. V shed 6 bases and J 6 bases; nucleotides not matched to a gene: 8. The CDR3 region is CAIRSDRGRSEAFF. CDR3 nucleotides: TGTGCCATCAGGAGCGACAGGGGGAGATCTGAAGCTTTCTTT.

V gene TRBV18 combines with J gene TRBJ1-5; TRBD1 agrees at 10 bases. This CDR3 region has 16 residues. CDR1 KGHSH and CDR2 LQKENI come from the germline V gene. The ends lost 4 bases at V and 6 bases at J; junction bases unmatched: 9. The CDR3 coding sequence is TGTGCCAGCTCACTATCGGGGACAGGGGTGGGTCAGCCCCAGCATTTT. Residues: CASSLSGTGVGQPQHF.

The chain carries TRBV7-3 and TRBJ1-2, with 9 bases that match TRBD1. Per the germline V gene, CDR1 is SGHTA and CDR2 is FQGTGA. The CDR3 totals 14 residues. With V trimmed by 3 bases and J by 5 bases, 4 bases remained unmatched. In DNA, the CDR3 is TGTGCCAGCAGCTTGGGACAGGGTCTTTATGGCTACACCTTC. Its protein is CASSLGQGLYGYTF.

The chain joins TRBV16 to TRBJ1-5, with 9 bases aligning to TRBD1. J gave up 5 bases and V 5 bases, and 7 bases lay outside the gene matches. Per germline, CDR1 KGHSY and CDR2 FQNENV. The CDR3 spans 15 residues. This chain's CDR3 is CASSSQGAMDQPQHF. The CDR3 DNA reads TGTGCCAGCAGCTCACAGGGGGCAATGGATCAGCCCCAGCATTTT.

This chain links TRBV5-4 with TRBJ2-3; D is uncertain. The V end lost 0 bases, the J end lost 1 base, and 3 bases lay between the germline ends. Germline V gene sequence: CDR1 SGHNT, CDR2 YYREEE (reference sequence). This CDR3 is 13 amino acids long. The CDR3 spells CASSLVGTDTQYF. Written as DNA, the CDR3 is TGTGCCAGCAGCTTGGTCGGCACAGATACGCAGTATTTT.

The CDR3 coding sequence is TGTGCCTGGACAGGGATATCGTACGATACGCAGTATTTT. It yields the protein CAWTGISYDTQYF. The chain employs TRBV30 and TRBJ2-3; a possible D gene is TRBD1 (5 bases). Trimming cost V 4 bases and J 6 bases, with 14 bases left between them. This CDR3 comprises 13 residues. Germline lookup yields CDR1 GTSNPN and CDR2 SVGIG (reference sequence).

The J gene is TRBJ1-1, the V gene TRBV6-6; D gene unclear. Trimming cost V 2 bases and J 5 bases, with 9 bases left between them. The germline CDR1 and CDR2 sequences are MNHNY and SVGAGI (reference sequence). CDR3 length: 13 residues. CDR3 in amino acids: CASSYAGGTEAFF. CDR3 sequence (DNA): TGTGCCAGCAGTTACGCGGGCGGGACTGAAGCTTTCTTT.